This T cell receptor beta chain was sequenced in a study of blood T cell repertoires in COVID-19. In the study overall: The study drew acute and convalescent COVID-19 samples from the United States, Italy and Spain.

Per the original methods: For nucleated cells, counts were estimated from reference gene primer amplification. The table came from immunoSEQ multiplex PCR; TCRdb's copy has only in-frame clones and leaves some out. V, J and clone size derive from that table, while D and trimming were established from the DNA sequence. The data hold more than 300,000 clones, with around 83% observed a single time. Trimming left V 5 bases short and J 7 bases short, with 14 bases between. The CDR3 contains 13 residues. CDR1 and CDR2 (germline): MNHEY, SMNVEV (reference sequence). The sample taken for sequencing was peripheral blood. V is TRBV27 and J is TRBJ1-2, with D hard to call. The source is a woman aged 50 to 60 with acute or convalescent COVID-19. This CDR3 is CASSPRVGGGYTF. CDR3 DNA: TGTGCCAGCAGTCCCCGGGTAGGTGGTGGCTACACCTTC.